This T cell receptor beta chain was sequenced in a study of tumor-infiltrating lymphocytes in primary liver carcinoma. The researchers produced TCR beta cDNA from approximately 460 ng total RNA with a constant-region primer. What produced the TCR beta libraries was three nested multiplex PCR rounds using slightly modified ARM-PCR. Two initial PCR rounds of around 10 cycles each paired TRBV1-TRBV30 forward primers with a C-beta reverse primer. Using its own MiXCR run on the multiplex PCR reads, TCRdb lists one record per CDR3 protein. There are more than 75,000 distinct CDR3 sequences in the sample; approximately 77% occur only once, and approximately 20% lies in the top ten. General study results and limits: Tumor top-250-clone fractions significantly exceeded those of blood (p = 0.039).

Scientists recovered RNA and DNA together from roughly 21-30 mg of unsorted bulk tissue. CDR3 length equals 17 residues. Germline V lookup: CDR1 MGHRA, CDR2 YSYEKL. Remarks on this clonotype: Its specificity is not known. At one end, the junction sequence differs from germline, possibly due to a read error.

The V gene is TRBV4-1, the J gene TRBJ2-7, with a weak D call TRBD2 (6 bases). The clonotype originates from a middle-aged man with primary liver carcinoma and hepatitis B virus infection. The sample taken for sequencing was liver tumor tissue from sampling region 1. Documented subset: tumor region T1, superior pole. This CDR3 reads CASSQGEGERALYEQYF. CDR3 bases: TGCGCCAGCAGCCAAGGAGAAGGTGAGCGGGCCCTCTACGAGCAGTATTTC.